The 8 T cell receptor beta chains below come from one sample, sequenced in a study of blood T cells in healthy people across ages. The use of a sample-barcoded 5' primer and a J-beta primer mix characterized a second PCR of about 7 to 12 cycles. In TCRdb, the 5' RACE reads were re-called with MiXCR into one record per CDR3 protein. The sample gives 350,000 to 450,000 distinct CDR3 sequences, about 49% of which show up once; 50% to 65% is in the top ten. The specimen sequenced was blood. These receptors all come from a man aged 55 to 70 in good health.

This clonotype was recorded once. This chain links TRBV15 with TRBJ1-2, with TRBD1 matching over 7 bases. Trimming took 1 base from V and 3 from J; bases not matched to a gene: 5. The length of the CDR3 is 15 residues. Germline V CDR1 and CDR2: LNHNV, YYDKDF (reference sequence). CDR3 protein: CATSRAQGGHYGYTF. The CDR3 coding sequence is TGTGCCACCAGCAGAGCCCAGGGGGGCCACTATGGCTACACCTTC.

Note on this clonotype: Compared with germline, one end of the junction differs, possibly owing to a read error. The chain carries TRBV7-6 and TRBJ2-7; 8 positions agree with TRBD1. The germline CDR1 and CDR2 sequences are SGHVS and FNYEAQ. This CDR3 comprises 15 residues. CDR3 protein: CASSTRQGNTGELYF. The CDR3 DNA sequence: TGTGCCAGCAGCACGAGACAGGGGAACACCGGGGAGCTGTACTTC.

CDR3 residues: CASTIDRANTF. The DNA of the CDR3 is TGTGCCAGCACCATCGACAGGGCGAACACCTTC. The chain combines TRBV12-3 or TRBV12-4 with TRBJ1-2; 7 bases agree with TRBD1. V dropped 7 bases and J dropped 12; count of bases not matched to a gene: 8. This CDR3 is 11 amino acids long.

The J gene is TRBJ2-3, the V gene TRBV4-1, with TRBD2 matching over 10 bases. This CDR3 has 17 amino acids. Germline V gene sequence: CDR1 MGHRA, CDR2 YSYEKL. V shed 0 bases, J shed 4 bases, and the junction held 7 bases outside the gene matches. For the CDR3, the DNA is TGCGCCAGCAGCCAAGAGGGAGCGGGGGGGTTCGCAGATACGCAGTATTTT. Translating it yields CASSQEGAGGFADTQYF.

Notes on this clonotype: The junction shows a germline mismatch at one end, possibly a read error. The J gene is TRBJ2-5, the V gene TRBV4-3; D possibly uses TRBD1 or TRBD2 (5 bases each). Germline CDR1 LGHNA, CDR2 YSLEER. CDR3 length equals 14 residues. The CDR3 sequence: CVSSQDLGTETQYF. CDR3 sequence (DNA): TGCGTCAGCAGCCAAGATCTCGGGACCGAGACCCAGTACTTC.

The chain recombines TRBV7-9 with TRBJ2-4, with a weak D call TRBD1 (5 bases). This CDR3 has 15 residues. Germline loops: CDR1 SEHNR, CDR2 FQNEAQ (reference sequence). The V and J ends lost 5 bases and 2 bases respectively, with 13 bases between them. The CDR3 loop reads CASSHIMGPKNIQYF. CDR3 DNA sequence: TGTGCCAGCAGCCACATCATGGGGCCCAAAAACATTCAGTACTTC.

This clonotype turned up a few times. V and J are TRBV3-1 and TRBJ2-5; D may be TRBD2 (7 bases). V lost 6 bases and J 2 bases, leaving 10 bases between the germline ends. Germline V lookup: CDR1 LGHDT, CDR2 YNNKEL (reference sequence). The CDR3 consists of 13 residues. The CDR3 DNA is TGTGCCAGCAGGCGGGGGCCGCAAGAGACCCAGTACTTC. Protein: CASRRGPQETQYF.

This chain uses TRBV7-9 with TRBJ2-7; 9 bases are shared with TRBD2. This CDR3 spans 15 amino acids. Per the germline V gene, CDR1 is SEHNR and CDR2 is FQNEAQ (reference sequence). Trimming removed 11 bases from V and 4 bases from J; junction bases left unmatched: 15. CDR3 DNA sequence: TGTGCCGTCCTCGGGTTTCGAGCGGGGGGTTACGAGCAGTACTTC. The encoded protein is CAVLGFRAGGYEQYF. Together with reference TRBV7-9 and TRBJ2-7, the CDR3 gives the full variable domain: DTGVSQNPRHKITKRGQNVTFRCDPISEHNRLYWYRQTLGQGPEFLTYFQNEAQLEKSRLLSDRFSAERPKGSFSTLEIQRTEQGDSAMYLCAVLGFRAGGYEQYFGPGTRLTVT.